The 7 T cell receptor beta chains below all came from one sample that was sequenced in a study of cytomegalovirus exposure and HLA in healthy donors. PCR involved 60 Vbeta and 13 Jbeta primers. Assay used: immunoSEQ multiplex PCR; TCRdb lists only in-frame clones, some missing. This table has under 150,000 clones, roughly 82% appearing once. Material for sequencing was PBMCs. These receptors were obtained from a man over 45 in good health and CMV-seronegative.

Only a few counts were recorded for this clone. J is TRBJ2-7 and V is TRBV4-2; D is possibly TRBD1 (5 bases). This CDR3 has 16 amino acids. Germline V gene lookup returns CDR1 LGHNA and CDR2 YNFKEQ. V was shortened by 1 base and J by 2 bases, with 15 bases between the two germline ends. The CDR3 loop is CASSQADQPGTYEQYF. For the CDR3, the DNA is TGTGCCAGCAGCCAAGCCGACCAACCAGGGACCTACGAGCAGTACTTC.

The rearrangement joins TRBV30 to TRBJ2-3, with 12 bases lining up with TRBD2. Germline V gene sequence: CDR1 GTSNPN, CDR2 SVGIG (reference sequence). V shed 2 bases and J 4 bases; nucleotides not matched to a gene: 10. The CDR3 length is 17 residues. The CDR3 spells CAWSTELLAGGPDTQYF. CDR3 nucleotides: TGTGCCTGGAGTACAGAACTACTAGCGGGAGGACCAGATACGCAGTATTTT.

The chain links TRBV7-6 to TRBJ1-1; D unclear. CDR3 length equals 18 residues. In germline, CDR1 is SGHVS, CDR2 FNYEAQ. With 0 bases removed from V and 3 bases from J, the gap between germline ends came to 20 bases. This chain's CDR3 is CASSLAPGQTDWDTEAFF. In nucleotides, the CDR3 is TGTGCCAGCAGCTTAGCACCCGGCCAAACTGACTGGGACACTGAAGCTTTCTTT.

The chain is built from TRBV7-2 and TRBJ2-1; perhaps TRBD1 as D (7 bases). V gave up 0 bases and J gave up 3 bases, with 9 bases separating them. The CDR3 is made up of 15 amino acids. Germline V gene sequence: CDR1 SGHTA, CDR2 FQGNSA. The DNA of the CDR3 is TGTGCCAGCAGCTTAGCGCGGGACAGCTACAATGAGCAGTTCTTC. This gives the protein CASSLARDSYNEQFF.

The chain is built from TRBV6-1 and TRBJ2-1, with TRBD1 matching 10 bases. The CDR3 runs 17 residues. J was trimmed by 5 bases and V by 4 bases; bases with no gene match: 11. CDR1 MNHNS and CDR2 SASEGT come from the germline V gene. DNA of the CDR3: TGTGCCAGCAGTGCAATGCCCGGGACAGGGGCCGACAATGAGCAGTTCTTC. This translates into CASSAMPGTGADNEQFF.

This chain connects TRBV19 to TRBJ1-2; 12 nucleotides line up with TRBD1. The CDR3 is made up of 15 amino acids. Germline V gene lookup returns CDR1 LNHDA and CDR2 SQIVND (reference sequence). J was trimmed by 3 bases and V by 5 bases; bases with no gene match: 4. CDR3 bases: TGTGCCAGTAGTTTGGGACAGGGGGCTCACTATGGCTACACCTTC. This gives the protein CASSLGQGAHYGYTF.

The chain couples TRBV2 to TRBJ2-7, with a possible D match to TRBD2 (6 bases). Trimming shortened V by 5 bases and J by 3 bases, and 14 bases separated the two germline ends. Looked up from germline, CDR1 is SNHLY and CDR2 is FYNNEI. The CDR3 totals 14 residues. The CDR3 coding sequence is TGTGCCAGCAGTTTGGGGCTCGGGGGCTACGAGCAGTACTTC. It specifies CASSLGLGGYEQYF.